The TCR beta chain described here comes from a study of CD8+CD57+ T cells in acquired aplastic anemia. The CDR3 consists of 17 residues. Looked up from germline, CDR1 is LGHNA and CDR2 is YNFKEQ. The ends were cut back, 1 base at V and 0 bases at J, with 14 bases in the middle. This clonotype was found a few times. The antigen is unknown. Findings and limits, study-wide: It was found that roughly 29 CD8+ CDR3 sequences were shared between patients and controls.

The template for TCR beta VDJ and CDR3 sequence profiling was genomic DNA. Via MiXCR, TCRdb re-called the reads, giving one row per CDR3 protein. The data show under 200,000 distinct CDR3 sequences, around 52% seen once. Patients picked for sequencing had shown CD8+CD57+ cell expansion detected by flow cytometry. The sequence came from a human donor with aplastic anemia. The J gene is TRBJ2-3, the V gene TRBV4-2; no clear D gene. The material sequenced was sorted CD4+, CD8+, or CD8+CD57+ T cells (not recorded which) from PBMCs. CDR3 in amino acids: CASSQGLWNPSTDTQYF. The CDR3 DNA reads as TGTGCCAGCAGCCAAGGTCTGTGGAACCCTAGCACAGATACGCAGTATTTT.